This record looks at one T cell receptor beta chain sequence and its context. As yet, its antigen is unknown. The data belong to a study of cytomegalovirus exposure and HLA in healthy donors. Overall study findings and caveats: The authors listed 164 TCR beta chains as cytomegalovirus-associated.

PCR used 60 Vbeta primers and 13 Jbeta primers. Libraries were prepared by immunoSEQ multiplex PCR; TCRdb keeps only in-frame clonotypes and omits some of them. The sample holds approximately 130,000 clones, 60% to 80% seen once. V dropped 6 bases and J dropped 0; count of bases not matched to a gene: 4. The germline gives CDR1 MDHEN, CDR2 SYDVKM. The CDR3 runs to 14 residues. This receptor was taken from a man aged 50-59 years in good health and CMV-seronegative. This sequence joins TRBV28 and TRBJ2-5; 7 bases are shared with TRBD1. Input material: PBMCs. This chain's CDR3 is CASSPGQDQETQYF. CDR3 nucleotide sequence: TGTGCCAGCAGCCCAGGACAGGACCAAGAGACCCAGTACTTC.